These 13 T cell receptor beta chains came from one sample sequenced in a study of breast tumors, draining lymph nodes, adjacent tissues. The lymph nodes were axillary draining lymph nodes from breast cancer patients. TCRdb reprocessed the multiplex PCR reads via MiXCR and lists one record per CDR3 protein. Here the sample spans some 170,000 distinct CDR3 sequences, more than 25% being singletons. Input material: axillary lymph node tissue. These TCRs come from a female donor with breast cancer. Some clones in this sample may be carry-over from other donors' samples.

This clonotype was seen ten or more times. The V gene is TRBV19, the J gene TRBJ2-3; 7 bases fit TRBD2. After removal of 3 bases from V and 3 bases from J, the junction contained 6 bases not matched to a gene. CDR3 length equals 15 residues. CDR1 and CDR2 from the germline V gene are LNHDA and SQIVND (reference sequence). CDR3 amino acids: CASSIAGVVTDTQYF. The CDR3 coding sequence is TGTGCCAGTAGTATCGCGGGAGTGGTTACAGATACGCAGTATTTT.

CDR3 protein: CASSHRGAFQDTQYF. As DNA, the CDR3 is TGTGCCAGCAGTCATCGGGGGGCATTCCAAGATACGCAGTATTTT. The chain links TRBV6-2 or TRBV6-3 to TRBJ2-3, with D perhaps matching TRBD2 (7 bases). Trimming left V 5 bases short and J 5 bases short, with 17 bases between. The germline V gene encodes CDR1 MNHEY and CDR2 SVGEGT. The CDR3 spans 15 residues.

This chain's CDR3 is CASSLGATEAFF. CDR3 coding DNA: TGTGCCAGCAGTTTGGGTGCGACTGAAGCTTTCTTT. This sequence joins TRBV28 and TRBJ1-1; no clear D gene. Germline CDR1 MDHEN, CDR2 SYDVKM. V lost 3 bases and J 5 bases, leaving 7 bases between the germline ends. The CDR3 runs 12 residues.

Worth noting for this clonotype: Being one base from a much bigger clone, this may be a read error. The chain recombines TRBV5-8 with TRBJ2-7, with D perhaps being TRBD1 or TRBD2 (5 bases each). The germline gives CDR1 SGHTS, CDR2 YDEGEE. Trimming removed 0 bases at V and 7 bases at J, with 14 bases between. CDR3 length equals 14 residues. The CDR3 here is CASSLGGAVGEQYF. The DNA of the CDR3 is TGTGCCAGCAGCTTGGGAGGGGCCGTGGGGGAGCAGTACTTC.

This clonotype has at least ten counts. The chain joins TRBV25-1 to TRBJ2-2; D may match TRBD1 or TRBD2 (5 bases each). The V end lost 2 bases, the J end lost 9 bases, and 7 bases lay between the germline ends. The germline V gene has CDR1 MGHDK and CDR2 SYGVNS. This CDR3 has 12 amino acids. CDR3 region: CASSEGGRELFF. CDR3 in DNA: TGTGCCAGCAGTGAAGGGGGACGGGAGCTGTTTTTT.

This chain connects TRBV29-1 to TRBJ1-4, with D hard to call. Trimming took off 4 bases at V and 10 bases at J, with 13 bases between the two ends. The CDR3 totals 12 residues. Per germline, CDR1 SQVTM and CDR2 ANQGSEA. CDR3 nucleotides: TGCAGCGTTGGGGCGGCGATGGGAAAACTGTTTTTT. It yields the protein CSVGAAMGKLFF.

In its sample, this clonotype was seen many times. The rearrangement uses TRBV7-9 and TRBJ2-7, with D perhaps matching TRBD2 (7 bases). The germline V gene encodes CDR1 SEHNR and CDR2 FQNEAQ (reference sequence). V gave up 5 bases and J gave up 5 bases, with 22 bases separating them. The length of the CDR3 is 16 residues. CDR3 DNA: TGTGCCAGCAGCCCACCAGAAGGGGGAGGGCCCCACGAGCAGTACTTC. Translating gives CASSPPEGGGPHEQYF. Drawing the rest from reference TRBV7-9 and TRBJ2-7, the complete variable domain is DTGVSQNPRHKITKRGQNVTFRCDPISEHNRLYWYRQTLGQGPEFLTYFQNEAQLEKSRLLSDRFSAERPKGSFSTLEIQRTEQGDSAMYLCASSPPEGGGPHEQYFGPGTRLTVT.

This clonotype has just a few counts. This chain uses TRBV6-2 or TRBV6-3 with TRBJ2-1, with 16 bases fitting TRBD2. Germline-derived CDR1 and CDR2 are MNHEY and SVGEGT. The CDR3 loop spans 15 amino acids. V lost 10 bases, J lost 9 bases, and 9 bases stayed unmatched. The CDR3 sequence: CATGGTSGGVSEQFF. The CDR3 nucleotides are TGTGCCACGGGGGGGACTAGCGGGGGGGTAAGTGAGCAGTTCTTC.

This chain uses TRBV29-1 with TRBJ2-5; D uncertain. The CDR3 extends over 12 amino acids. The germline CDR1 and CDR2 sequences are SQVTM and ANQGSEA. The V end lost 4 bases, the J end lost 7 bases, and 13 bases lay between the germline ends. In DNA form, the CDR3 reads TGCAGCGTTGTCCCCGGGCTTGGGACCCAGTACTTC. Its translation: CSVVPGLGTQYF.

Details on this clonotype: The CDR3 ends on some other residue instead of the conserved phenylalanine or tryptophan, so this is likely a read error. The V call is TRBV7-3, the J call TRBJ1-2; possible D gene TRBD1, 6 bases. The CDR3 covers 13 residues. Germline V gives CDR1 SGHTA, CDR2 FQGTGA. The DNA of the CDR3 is TGCGCCAGTCTTTCGGGGGGCTACTATGGCTACACCTAC. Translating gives CASLSGGYYGYTY.

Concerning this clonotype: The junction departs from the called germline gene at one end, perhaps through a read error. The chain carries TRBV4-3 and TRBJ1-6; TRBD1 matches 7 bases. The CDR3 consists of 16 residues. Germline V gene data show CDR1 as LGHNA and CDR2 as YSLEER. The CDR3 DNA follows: TGCGCCAGCAGCCAAGATCTCGGGGAAACGGAGGGGGCCCTCCACTTC. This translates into CASSQDLGETEGALHF.

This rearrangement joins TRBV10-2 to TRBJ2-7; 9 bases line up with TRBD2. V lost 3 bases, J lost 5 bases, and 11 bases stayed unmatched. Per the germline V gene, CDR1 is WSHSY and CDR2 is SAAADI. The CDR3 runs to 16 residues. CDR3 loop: CASSENSSGRLHEQYF. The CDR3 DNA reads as TGCGCCAGCAGTGAAAACAGCAGCGGGAGGCTCCACGAGCAGTACTTC.

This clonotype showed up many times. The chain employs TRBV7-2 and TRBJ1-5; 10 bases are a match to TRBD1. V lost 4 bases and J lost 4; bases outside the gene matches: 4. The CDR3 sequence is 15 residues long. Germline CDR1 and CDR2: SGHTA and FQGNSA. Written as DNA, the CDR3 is TGTGCCAGCAGCTCACAGGGACAGGGGAATCAGCCCCAGCATTTT. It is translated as CASSSQGQGNQPQHF.